A single sample is the source of the 26 T cell receptor beta chains below, sequenced in a study of monozygotic twins with inflammatory bowel disease. TCRdb re-analyzed the 5' RACE reads; it lists each CDR3 protein once, without DNA. The sample data list tens of thousands of distinct CDR3 sequences. Sequencing was done on a sample of blood. The receptors were sampled from a human donor with ulcerative colitis or Crohn's disease, or a healthy co-twin of an affected twin (not recorded which).

The V call is TRBV7-2, the J call TRBJ2-7; no DNA is available, so the TRBD1 call from TCRdb remains unchecked. The CDR3 covers 15 residues. Germline V gives CDR1 SGHTA, CDR2 FQGNSA. The CDR3 sequence is CASSLSGRGPYEQYF.

The CDR3 protein is CASSSIGTVTEAFF. This chain joins TRBV7-2 and TRBJ1-1; TCRdb proposes TRBD1, but this gene call is untestable without DNA. Germline CDR1 reads SGHTA; CDR2 reads FQGNSA. The CDR3 sequence is 14 residues long.

CDR3 amino acids: CSARVTQTPYEQYF. The chain couples TRBV20-1 to TRBJ2-7. CDR1 is DFQATT, CDR2 SNEGSKA, per germline (reference sequence). This CDR3 contains 14 residues.

The chain couples TRBV20-1 to TRBJ1-1; the D gene TCRdb calls, TRBD1, cannot be checked with no DNA. The CDR3 loop spans 14 amino acids. Per germline, CDR1 DFQATT and CDR2 SNEGSKA (reference sequence). CDR3 amino acids: CSAKRSGVNTEAFF.

This chain joins TRBV7-2 and TRBJ2-5; TCRdb gives TRBD1 as the D gene, but with no DNA this cannot be confirmed. This CDR3 contains 13 residues. Germline values: CDR1 SGHTA, CDR2 FQGNSA. The CDR3 protein is CASSLFREETQYF.

The chain has TRBV18 and TRBJ1-1. Germline V gene data show CDR1 as KGHSH and CDR2 as LQKENI. The CDR3 consists of 16 residues. The CDR3 region is CASSPPGNQANTEAFF.

Here the CDR3 reads CASSHSLNEQFF. The chain recombines TRBV11-3 with TRBJ2-1. The CDR3 sequence is 12 residues long. CDR1 is SGHNT and CDR2 is YENEEA in the germline V gene.

J is TRBJ1-5 and V is TRBV21-1. TRBV21-1 is tagged as a pseudogene. The CDR3 sequence is 14 residues long. The chain's CDR3 is CASSRVHSNQPQHF.

V and J are TRBV9 and TRBJ1-2; TCRdb reports TRBD1, a call that lacks DNA to check it against. The CDR3 totals 16 residues. Germline V CDR1 and CDR2: SGDLS, YYNGEE. CDR3: CASSAKQGIDNYGYTF. Supplemented by reference TRBV9 and TRBJ1-2, the full variable domain reads DSGVTQTPKHLITATGQRVTLRCSPRSGDLSVYWYQQSLDQGLQFLIQYYNGEERAKGNILERFSAQQFPDLHSELNLSSLELGDSALYFCASSAKQGIDNYGYTFGSGTRLTVV.

This chain joins TRBV20-1 and TRBJ2-3; the D gene TCRdb calls, TRBD2, cannot be checked with no DNA. This CDR3 has 16 residues. Per germline, CDR1 DFQATT and CDR2 SNEGSKA (reference sequence). CDR3 protein: CSARGEGSGGGDTQYF.

This chain joins TRBV9 and TRBJ1-5. CDR1 is SGDLS, CDR2 YYNGEE, per germline. The CDR3 totals 15 residues. Here the CDR3 reads CASSVGQGPNQPQHF.

The gene calls are TRBV7-6 and TRBJ1-6; as DNA is missing, the TRBD1 call by TCRdb cannot be tested. The length of the CDR3 is 14 residues. Germline V gene data show CDR1 as SGHVS and CDR2 as FNYEAQ. The chain's CDR3 is CASSLETGNSPLHF.

The chain recombines TRBV9 with TRBJ1-3; TCRdb proposes TRBD1, but this gene call is untestable without DNA. CDR1 is SGDLS and CDR2 is YYNGEE in the germline V gene. CDR3 length equals 15 residues. The CDR3 protein is CASSVDSFSGNTIYF.

The chain recombines TRBV5-1 with TRBJ1-4. CDR3 length equals 15 residues. Germline-derived CDR1 and CDR2 are SGHRS and YFSETQ. CDR3 region: CASSLGTSTNEKLFF.

This chain's CDR3 is CASSQGRDLQYF. The genes are TRBV3-1 and TRBJ2-3; TCRdb's D gene call, TRBD1, goes unchecked for lack of DNA. The CDR3 consists of 12 residues. Germline CDR1 is LGHDT and CDR2 is YNNKEL (reference sequence).

This chain uses TRBV5-1 with TRBJ2-7; TCRdb indicates TRBD1, and absent DNA this call remains unverified. The V gene's germline CDR1 is SGHRS and CDR2 YFSETQ. The CDR3 contains 15 residues. The CDR3 is CASSLFVGGIDEQYF.

The V call is TRBV7-9, the J call TRBJ1-5; TCRdb reports TRBD1, a call that lacks DNA to check it against. This CDR3 contains 16 residues. Looked up from germline, CDR1 is SEHNR and CDR2 is FQNEAQ (reference sequence). The CDR3 is CASSPGQGDSNQPQHF.

This sequence joins TRBV5-1 and TRBJ2-1; the D call from TCRdb, TRBD2, cannot be confirmed without DNA. Per germline, CDR1 SGHRS and CDR2 YFSETQ. This CDR3 is built from 14 residues. CDR3 in amino acids: CASKSGTSLGEQFF.

This sequence joins TRBV11-2 and TRBJ2-2. This CDR3 region has 14 residues. CDR1 SGHAT and CDR2 FQNNGV come from the germline V gene. The CDR3 protein is CASSFLENTGELFF. Full variable domain (outside the CDR3, taken from reference TRBV11-2 and TRBJ2-2): EAGVAQSPRYKIIEKRQSVAFWCNPISGHATLYWYQQILGQGPKLLIQFQNNGVVDDSQLPKDRFSAERLKGVDSTLKIQPAKLEDSAVYLCASSFLENTGELFFGEGSRLTVL.

The chain is built from TRBV11-2 and TRBJ1-1. The CDR3 length is 13 residues. Germline V gives CDR1 SGHAT, CDR2 FQNNGV. CDR3 residues: CASSYTQNTEAFF.

V and J are TRBV7-6 and TRBJ2-2; the TRBD1 assignment by TCRdb is unverifiable without DNA. The CDR3 is 15 residues long. Germline CDR1 is SGHVS and CDR2 is FNYEAQ. The CDR3 spells CASSYDRANTGELFF.

This sequence joins TRBV9 and TRBJ2-4; absent DNA, TCRdb's TRBD1 call cannot be checked. Germline V lookup: CDR1 SGDLS, CDR2 YYNGEE. The CDR3 has 15 amino acids. This CDR3 reads CASSEGQVARNIQYF.

The J gene is TRBJ2-1, the V gene TRBV6-5; there is no DNA to check the TCRdb D call of TRBD1. Germline V gene data show CDR1 as MNHEY and CDR2 as SVGAGI. The CDR3 spans 13 residues. This chain's CDR3 is CASRRDRSHEQFF.

This chain links TRBV20-1 with TRBJ2-3; the TCRdb D gene call, TRBD1, has no DNA to confirm it. Germline V lookup: CDR1 DFQATT, CDR2 SNEGSKA (reference sequence). This CDR3 has 11 residues. This CDR3 reads CSAPGPDTQYF.

The chain combines TRBV6-1 with TRBJ1-4; TCRdb designates TRBD1, a call that cannot be tested without DNA. CDR1 MNHNS and CDR2 SASEGT come from the germline V gene. CDR3 length: 14 amino acids. The CDR3 reads CATQTGGAGEKLFF.

This chain uses TRBV7-2 with TRBJ2-5; lacking DNA, the TRBD1 call made by TCRdb goes unchecked. The CDR3 loop spans 12 amino acids. Germline assignment: CDR1 SGHTA and CDR2 FQGNSA. CDR3 sequence reads: CASRQGGETQYF. Based on the CDR3 plus reference TRBV7-2 and TRBJ2-5, the full variable domain is GAGVSQSPSNKVTEKGKDVELRCDPISGHTALYWYRQSLGQGLEFLIYFQGNSAPDKSGLPSDRFSAERTGGSVSTLTIQRTQQEDSAVYLCASRQGGETQYFGPGTRLLVL.